This TCR beta chain was recovered during a study of blood T cell repertoires in COVID-19. In this sample, this clone turned up once. Per the study methods: Quantification of nucleated cells was approximated via reference gene primer amplification. The method was immunoSEQ multiplex PCR; TCRdb's version includes in-frame clones alone and lacks a portion of them. That table is the source of V, J and clone size, and D and trimming were worked out from the DNA. The table shows about 33,000 clones, with 90% to 95% occurring only once. Trimming took 0 bases from V and 9 from J; bases not matched to a gene: 8. CDR1 and CDR2 from the germline V gene are LGHNA and YSLEER. CDR3 length equals 16 residues.

V gene TRBV4-3 combines with J gene TRBJ2-1; 10 bases fit TRBD2. The source is a male donor with active COVID-19. The sequenced sample consisted of peripheral blood. The CDR3 loop is CASSQDQALAGVEQFF. As DNA, the CDR3 is TGCGCCAGCAGCCAAGATCAGGCGCTAGCGGGGGTTGAGCAGTTCTTC.